This T cell receptor (beta chain) was documented in a study of beta chain features in type 1 diabetes. Naive, central memory, regulatory and stem cell-like memory cells within the CD4+ compartment were sorted using CD45RO/CCR7/CD25/CD127/CD95/CD27. The study's findings and limits: Sequencing the cDNA could make cells with high TCR expression show up more than they should. The study found that naive, central memory and Treg TCRB repertoires appeared more similar in patients than in healthy donors.

Sequencing targeted expressed TCRB transcripts, as all isolated RNA had been reverse transcribed. The average read count of naive, central memory and regulatory T cell samples was around 3.8 million. TCRdb keeps only in-frame clones here, not all; method: immunoSEQ multiplex PCR. Among over 700,000 clones, roughly 17% were seen once, and the ten largest hold 0.023%. The germline gives CDR1 MGHDK, CDR2 SYGVNS. Trimming took 0 bases from V and 8 from J, leaving 11 bases between them. The CDR3 consists of 14 residues. About this clone itself: Its matching antigen is unknown.

The sample taken for sequencing was naive CD4+ T cells from blood. The rearrangement links TRBV25-1 to TRBJ2-1, with D tentatively TRBD2 (6 bases). The sequence was obtained from a woman aged 18-29 years in good health. Written as DNA, the CDR3 is TGTGCCAGCAGTGAATATCTAGCGCTCGATGAGCAGTTCTTC. Translation gives CASSEYLALDEQFF.